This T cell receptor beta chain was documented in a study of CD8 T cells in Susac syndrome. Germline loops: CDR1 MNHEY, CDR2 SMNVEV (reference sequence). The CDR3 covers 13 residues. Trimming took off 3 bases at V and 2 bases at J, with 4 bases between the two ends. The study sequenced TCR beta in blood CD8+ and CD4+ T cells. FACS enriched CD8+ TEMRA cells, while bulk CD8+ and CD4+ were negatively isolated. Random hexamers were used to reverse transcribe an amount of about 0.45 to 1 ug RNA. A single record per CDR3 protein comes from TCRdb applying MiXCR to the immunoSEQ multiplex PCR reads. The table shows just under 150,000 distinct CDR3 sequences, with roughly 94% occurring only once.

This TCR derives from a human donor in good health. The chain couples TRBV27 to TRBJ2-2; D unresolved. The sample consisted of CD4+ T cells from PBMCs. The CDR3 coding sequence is TGTGCCAGCAGTTTCCTAAACACCGGGGAGCTGTTTTTT. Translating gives CASSFLNTGELFF.